This TCR beta chain emerged from a study of T cell responses to AZD1222 COVID-19 vaccine. Method: immunoSEQ multiplex PCR; TCRdb's copy keeps in-frame clones and lacks some. The table has about 120,000 clones, about 88% seen once. Trimming took 6 bases from V and 0 from J; bases not matched to a gene: 7. The CDR3 consists of 15 residues. Germline V gene sequence: CDR1 SNHLY, CDR2 FYNNEI. The chain recombines TRBV2 with TRBJ2-7; 8 bases map to TRBD1. The receptor was isolated from an adult in good health. Specimen: peripheral blood, collected on day 0 of MenACWY control vaccination. CDR3 sequence (DNA): TGTGCCAGCAGAGACCCGGGACAGGCCTCCTACGAGCAGTACTTC. Translating gives CASRDPGQASYEQYF.